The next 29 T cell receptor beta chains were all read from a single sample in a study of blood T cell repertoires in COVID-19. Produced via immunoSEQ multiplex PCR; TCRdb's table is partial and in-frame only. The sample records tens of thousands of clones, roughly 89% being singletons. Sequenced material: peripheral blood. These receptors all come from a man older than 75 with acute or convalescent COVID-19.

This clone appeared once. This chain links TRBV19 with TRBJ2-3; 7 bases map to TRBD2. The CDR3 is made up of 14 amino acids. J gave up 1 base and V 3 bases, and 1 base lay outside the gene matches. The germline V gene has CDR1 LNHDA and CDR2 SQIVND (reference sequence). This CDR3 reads CASSISGGTDTQYF. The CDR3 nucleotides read TGTGCCAGTAGTATCAGCGGGGGCACAGATACGCAGTATTTT.

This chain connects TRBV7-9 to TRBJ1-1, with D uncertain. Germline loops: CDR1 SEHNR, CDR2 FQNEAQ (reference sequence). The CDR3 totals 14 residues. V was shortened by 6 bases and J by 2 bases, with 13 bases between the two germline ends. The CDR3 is CASSPRTANTEAFF. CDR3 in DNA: TGTGCCAGCAGTCCCAGGACTGCTAACACTGAAGCTTTCTTT.

The CDR3 bases are TGTGCCAGCAGCCTACAACCGGGATTCAATGAGCAGTTCTTC. This gives the protein CASSLQPGFNEQFF. V gene TRBV7-3 combines with J gene TRBJ2-1, with TRBD2 as a possible D gene (5 bases). CDR1 SGHTA and CDR2 FQGTGA come from the germline V gene. The CDR3 length is 14 residues. Between the trimmed V and J ends, which lost 5 bases and 6 bases, there was a span of 14 bases.

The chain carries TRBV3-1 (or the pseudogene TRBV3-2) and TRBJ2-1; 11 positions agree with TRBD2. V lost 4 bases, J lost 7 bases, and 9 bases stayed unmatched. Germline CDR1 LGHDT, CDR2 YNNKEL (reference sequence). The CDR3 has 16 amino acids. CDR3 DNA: TGTGCCAGCAGCCCCGGTAGTAGCGGGAGGGAGAATGAGCAGTTCTTC. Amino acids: CASSPGSSGRENEQFF.

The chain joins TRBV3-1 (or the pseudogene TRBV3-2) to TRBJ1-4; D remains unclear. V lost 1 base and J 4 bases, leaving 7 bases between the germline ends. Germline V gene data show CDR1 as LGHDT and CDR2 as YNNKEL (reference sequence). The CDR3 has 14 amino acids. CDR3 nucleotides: TGTGCCAGCAGCCAAGGCATCAGTAATGAAAAACTGTTTTTT. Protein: CASSQGISNEKLFF.

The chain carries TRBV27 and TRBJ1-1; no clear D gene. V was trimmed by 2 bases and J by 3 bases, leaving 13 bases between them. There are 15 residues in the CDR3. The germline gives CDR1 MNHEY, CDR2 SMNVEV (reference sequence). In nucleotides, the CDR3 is TGTGCCAGCAGTTTAAAGGTACTAACGGACACTGAAGCTTTCTTT. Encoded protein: CASSLKVLTDTEAFF.

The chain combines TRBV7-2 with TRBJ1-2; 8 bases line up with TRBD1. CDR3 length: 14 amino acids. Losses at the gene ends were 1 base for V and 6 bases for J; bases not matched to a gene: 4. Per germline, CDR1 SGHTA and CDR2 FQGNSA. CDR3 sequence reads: CASSLGQGSDGYTF. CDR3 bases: TGTGCCAGCAGCTTAGGACAGGGGAGCGATGGCTACACCTTC. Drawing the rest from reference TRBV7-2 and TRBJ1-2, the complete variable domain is GAGVSQSPSNKVTEKGKDVELRCDPISGHTALYWYRQSLGQGLEFLIYFQGNSAPDKSGLPSDRFSAERTGGSVSTLTIQRTQQEDSAVYLCASSLGQGSDGYTFGSGTRLTVV.

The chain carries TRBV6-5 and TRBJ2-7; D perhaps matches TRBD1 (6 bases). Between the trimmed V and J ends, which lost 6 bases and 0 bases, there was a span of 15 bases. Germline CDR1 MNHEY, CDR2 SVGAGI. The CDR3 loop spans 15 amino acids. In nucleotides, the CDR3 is TGTGCCAGCAGGCCTGGACAGTGGAGCTCCTACGAGCAGTACTTC. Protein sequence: CASRPGQWSSYEQYF.

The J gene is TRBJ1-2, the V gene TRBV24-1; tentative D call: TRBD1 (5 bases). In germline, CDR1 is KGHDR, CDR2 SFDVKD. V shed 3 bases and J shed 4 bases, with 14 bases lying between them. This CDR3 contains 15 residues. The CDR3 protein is CATSDPRAQGYGYTF. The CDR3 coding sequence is TGTGCCACCAGTGATCCAAGGGCCCAGGGCTATGGCTACACCTTC.

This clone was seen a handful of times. The CDR3 DNA reads as TGCGCCAGCAGCTGGGGAGGGACAGGAACCTACGAGCAGTACTTC. This encodes CASSWGGTGTYEQYF. V gene TRBV5-1 combines with J gene TRBJ2-7; D is perhaps TRBD1 (8 bases). Germline CDR1 and CDR2: SGHRS and YFSETQ. CDR3 size: 15 residues. V was cut by 3 bases and J by 2 bases, with 15 bases left in between.

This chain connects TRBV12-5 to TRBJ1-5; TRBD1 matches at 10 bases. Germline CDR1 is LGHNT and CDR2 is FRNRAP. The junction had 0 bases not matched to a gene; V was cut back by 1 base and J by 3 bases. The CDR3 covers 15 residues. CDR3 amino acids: CASGLGQGANQPQHF. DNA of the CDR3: TGTGCTAGTGGTTTGGGACAGGGGGCCAATCAGCCCCAGCATTTT.

CDR3 region: CASSLPGTGLTEAFF. CDR3 in DNA: TGTGCCAGCAGCTTGCCAGGGACAGGACTCACTGAAGCTTTCTTT. V gene TRBV5-4 combines with J gene TRBJ1-1; 8 bases agree with TRBD1. The CDR3 sequence is 15 residues long. V lost 1 base and J lost 4; bases outside the gene matches: 6. Germline V lookup: CDR1 SGHNT, CDR2 YYREEE (reference sequence).

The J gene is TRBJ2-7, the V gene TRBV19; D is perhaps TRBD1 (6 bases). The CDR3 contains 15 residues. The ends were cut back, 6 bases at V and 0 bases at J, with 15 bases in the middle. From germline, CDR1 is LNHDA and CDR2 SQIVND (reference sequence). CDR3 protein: CASSPAGTLSYEQYF. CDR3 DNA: TGTGCCAGTAGCCCCGCCGGGACACTCTCCTACGAGCAGTACTTC.

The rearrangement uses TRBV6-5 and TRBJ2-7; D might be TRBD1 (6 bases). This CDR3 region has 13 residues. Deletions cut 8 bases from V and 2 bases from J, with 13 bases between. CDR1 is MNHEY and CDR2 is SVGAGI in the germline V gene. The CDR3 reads CASPVDRTYEQYF. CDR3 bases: TGTGCCAGCCCGGTAGACAGGACCTACGAGCAGTACTTC.

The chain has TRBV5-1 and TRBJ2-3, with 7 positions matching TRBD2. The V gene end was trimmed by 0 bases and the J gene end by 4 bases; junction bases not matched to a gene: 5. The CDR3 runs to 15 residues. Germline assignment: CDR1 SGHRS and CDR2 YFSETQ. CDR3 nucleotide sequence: TGCGCCAGCAGCTTGGAAGGGAGGGCCGCAGATACGCAGTATTTT. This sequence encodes CASSLEGRAADTQYF.

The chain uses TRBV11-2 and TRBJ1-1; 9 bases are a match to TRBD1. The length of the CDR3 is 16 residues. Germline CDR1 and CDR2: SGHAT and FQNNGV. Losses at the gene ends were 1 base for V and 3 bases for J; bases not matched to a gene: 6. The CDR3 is CASSLALGQGYTEAFF. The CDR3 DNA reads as TGTGCCAGCAGCTTAGCTCTGGGACAGGGCTACACTGAAGCTTTCTTT.

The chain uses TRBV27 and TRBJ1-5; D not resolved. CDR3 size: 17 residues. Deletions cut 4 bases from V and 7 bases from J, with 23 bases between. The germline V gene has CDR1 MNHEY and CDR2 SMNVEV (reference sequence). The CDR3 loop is CASSSLGGTAAGQPQHF. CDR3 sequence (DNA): TGTGCCAGCAGTTCCTTAGGAGGTACAGCGGCGGGACAGCCCCAGCATTTT.

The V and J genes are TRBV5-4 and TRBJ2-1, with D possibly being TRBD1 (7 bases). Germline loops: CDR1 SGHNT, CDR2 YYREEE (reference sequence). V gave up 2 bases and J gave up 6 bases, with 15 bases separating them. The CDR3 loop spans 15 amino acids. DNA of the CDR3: TGTGCCAGCAGCTTAGTATCCCAGGGGGGCAATGAGCAGTTCTTC. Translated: CASSLVSQGGNEQFF.

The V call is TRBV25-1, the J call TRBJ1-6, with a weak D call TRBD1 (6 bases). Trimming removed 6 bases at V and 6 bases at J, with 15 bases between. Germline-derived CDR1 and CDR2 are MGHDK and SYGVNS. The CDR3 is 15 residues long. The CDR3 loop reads CASSEGQRINSPLHF. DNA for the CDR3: TGTGCCAGCAGCGAAGGACAGAGAATTAATTCACCCCTCCACTTT.

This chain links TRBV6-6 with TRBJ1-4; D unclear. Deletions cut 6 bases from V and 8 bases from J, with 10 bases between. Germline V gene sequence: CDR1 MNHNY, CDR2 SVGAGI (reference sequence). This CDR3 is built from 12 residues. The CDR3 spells CASSPSLEKLFF. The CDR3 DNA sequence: TGTGCCAGCAGCCCGTCCCTGGAAAAACTGTTTTTT.

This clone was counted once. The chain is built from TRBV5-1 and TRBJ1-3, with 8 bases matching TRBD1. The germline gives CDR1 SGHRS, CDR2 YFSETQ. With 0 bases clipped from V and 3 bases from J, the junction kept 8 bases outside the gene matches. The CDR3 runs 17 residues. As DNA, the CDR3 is TGCGCCAGCAGCTTGGCCGGCGGACAGGGTCTTGGAAACACCATATATTTT. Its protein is CASSLAGGQGLGNTIYF. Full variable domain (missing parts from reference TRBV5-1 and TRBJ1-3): KAGVTQTPRYLIKTRGQQVTLSCSPISGHRSVSWYQQTPGQGLQFLFEYFSETQRNKGNFPGRFSGRQFSNSRSEMNVSTLELGDSALYLCASSLAGGQGLGNTIYFGEGSWLTVV.

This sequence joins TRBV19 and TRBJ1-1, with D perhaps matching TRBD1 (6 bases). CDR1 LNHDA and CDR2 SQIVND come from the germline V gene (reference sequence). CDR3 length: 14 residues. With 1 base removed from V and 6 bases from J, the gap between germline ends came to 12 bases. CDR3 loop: CASSIGQGRAEAFF. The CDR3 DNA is TGTGCCAGTAGTATAGGGCAGGGGAGGGCTGAAGCTTTCTTT.

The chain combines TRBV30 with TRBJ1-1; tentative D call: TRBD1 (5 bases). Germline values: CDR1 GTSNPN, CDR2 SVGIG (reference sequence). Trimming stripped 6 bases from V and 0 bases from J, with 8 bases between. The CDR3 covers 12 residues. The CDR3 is CACRQLNTEAFF. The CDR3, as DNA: TGTGCCTGTAGACAGCTGAACACTGAAGCTTTCTTT.

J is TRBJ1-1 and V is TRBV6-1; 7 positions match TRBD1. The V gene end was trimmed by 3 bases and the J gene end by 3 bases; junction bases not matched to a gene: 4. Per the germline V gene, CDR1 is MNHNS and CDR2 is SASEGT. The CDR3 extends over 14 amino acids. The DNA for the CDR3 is TGTGCCAGCAGTGAGCGGACAGGCTACACTGAAGCTTTCTTT. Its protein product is CASSERTGYTEAFF.

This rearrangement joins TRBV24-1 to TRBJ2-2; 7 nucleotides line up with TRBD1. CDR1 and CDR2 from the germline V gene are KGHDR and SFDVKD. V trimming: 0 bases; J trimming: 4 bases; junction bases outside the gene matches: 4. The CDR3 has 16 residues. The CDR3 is CATSDLHPGGTGELFF. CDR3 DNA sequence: TGTGCCACCAGTGATTTGCACCCAGGGGGCACCGGGGAGCTGTTTTTT.

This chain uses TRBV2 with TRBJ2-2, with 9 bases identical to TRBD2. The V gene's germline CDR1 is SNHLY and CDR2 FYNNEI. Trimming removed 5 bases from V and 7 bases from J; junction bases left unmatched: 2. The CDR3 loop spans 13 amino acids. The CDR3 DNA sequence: TGTGCCAGCAGTCGTAGCGGGGGCGGGGAGCTGTTTTTT. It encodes CASSRSGGGELFF.

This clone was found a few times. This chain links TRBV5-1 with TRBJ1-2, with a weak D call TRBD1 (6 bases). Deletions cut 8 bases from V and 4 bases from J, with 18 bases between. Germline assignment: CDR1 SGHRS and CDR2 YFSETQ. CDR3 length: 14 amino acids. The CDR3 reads CASQAGGAGYGYTF. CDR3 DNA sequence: TGCGCCAGTCAGGCTGGGGGGGCTGGCTATGGCTACACCTTC.

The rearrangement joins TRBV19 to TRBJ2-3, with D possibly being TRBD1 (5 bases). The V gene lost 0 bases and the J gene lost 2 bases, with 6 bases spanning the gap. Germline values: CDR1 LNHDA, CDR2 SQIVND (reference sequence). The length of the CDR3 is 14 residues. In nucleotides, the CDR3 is TGTGCCAGTAGTATAGACAGGGCCACAGATACGCAGTATTTT. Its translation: CASSIDRATDTQYF.

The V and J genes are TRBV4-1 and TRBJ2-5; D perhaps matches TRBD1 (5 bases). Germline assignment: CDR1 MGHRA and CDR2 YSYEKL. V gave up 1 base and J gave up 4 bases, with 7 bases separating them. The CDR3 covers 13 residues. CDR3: CASSQGGGETQYF. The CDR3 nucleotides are TGCGCCAGCAGCCAAGGGGGCGGAGAGACCCAGTACTTC.